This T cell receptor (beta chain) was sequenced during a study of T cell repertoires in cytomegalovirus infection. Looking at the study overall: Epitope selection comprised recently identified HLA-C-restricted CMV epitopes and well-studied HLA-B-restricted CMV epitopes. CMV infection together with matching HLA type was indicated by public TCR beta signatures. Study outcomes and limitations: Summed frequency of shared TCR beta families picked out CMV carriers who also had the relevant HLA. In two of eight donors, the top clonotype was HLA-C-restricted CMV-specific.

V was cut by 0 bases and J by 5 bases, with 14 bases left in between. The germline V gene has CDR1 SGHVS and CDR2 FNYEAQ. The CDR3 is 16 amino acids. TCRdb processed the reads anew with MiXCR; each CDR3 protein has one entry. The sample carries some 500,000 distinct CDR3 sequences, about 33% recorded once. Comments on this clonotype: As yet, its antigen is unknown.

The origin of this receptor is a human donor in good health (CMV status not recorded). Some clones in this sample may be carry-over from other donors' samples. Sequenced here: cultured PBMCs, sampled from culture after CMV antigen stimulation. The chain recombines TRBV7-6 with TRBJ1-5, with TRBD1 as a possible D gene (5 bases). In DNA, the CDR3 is TGTGCCAGCAGCTTAGCCTTCGGGGCGGGAGATCAGCCCCAGCATTTT. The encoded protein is CASSLAFGAGDQPQHF.